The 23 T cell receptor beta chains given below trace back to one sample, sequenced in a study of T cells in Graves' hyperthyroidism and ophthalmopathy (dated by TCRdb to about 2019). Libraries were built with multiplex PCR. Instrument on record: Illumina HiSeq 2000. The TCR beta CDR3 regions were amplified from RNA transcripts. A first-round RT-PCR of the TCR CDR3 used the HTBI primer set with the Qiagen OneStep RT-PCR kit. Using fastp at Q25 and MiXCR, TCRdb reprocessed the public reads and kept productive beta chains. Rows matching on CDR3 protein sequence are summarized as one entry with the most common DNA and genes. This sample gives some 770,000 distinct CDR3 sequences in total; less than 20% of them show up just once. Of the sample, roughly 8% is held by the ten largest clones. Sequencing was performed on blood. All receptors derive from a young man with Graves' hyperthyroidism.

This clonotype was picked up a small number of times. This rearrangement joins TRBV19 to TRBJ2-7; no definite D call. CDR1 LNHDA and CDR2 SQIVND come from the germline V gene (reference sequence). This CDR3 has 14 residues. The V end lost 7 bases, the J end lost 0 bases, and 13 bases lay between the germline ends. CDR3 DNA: TGTGCCAGTACCCCCGACCGCGACTCCTACGAGCAGTACTTC. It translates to CASTPDRDSYEQYF.

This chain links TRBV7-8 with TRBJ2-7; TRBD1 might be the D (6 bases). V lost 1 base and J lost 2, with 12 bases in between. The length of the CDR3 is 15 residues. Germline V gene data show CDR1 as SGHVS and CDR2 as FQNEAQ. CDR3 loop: CASSLVSDRPYEQYF. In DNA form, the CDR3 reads TGTGCCAGCAGCTTAGTTTCGGACAGACCCTACGAGCAGTACTTC.

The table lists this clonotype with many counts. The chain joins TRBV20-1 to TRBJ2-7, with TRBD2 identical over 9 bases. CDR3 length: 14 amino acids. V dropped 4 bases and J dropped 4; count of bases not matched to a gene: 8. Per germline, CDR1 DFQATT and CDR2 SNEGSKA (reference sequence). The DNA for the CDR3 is TGCAGTGCTATGGCGGGAGGGTTCGTGTACGAGCAGTACTTC. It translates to CSAMAGGFVYEQYF.

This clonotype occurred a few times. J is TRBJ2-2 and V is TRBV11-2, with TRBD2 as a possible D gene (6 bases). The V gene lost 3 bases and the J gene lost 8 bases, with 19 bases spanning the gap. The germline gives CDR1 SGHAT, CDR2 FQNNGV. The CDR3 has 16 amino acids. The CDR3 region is CASSFPPETRSGELFF. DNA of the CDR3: TGTGCCAGCAGCTTCCCCCCCGAGACTAGGTCTGGGGAGCTGTTTTTT.

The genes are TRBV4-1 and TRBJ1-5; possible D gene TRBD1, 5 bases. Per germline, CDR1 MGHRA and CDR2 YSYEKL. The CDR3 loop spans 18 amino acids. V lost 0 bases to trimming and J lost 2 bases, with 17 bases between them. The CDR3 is CASSQELWSVRGNQPQHF. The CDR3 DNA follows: TGCGCCAGCAGCCAAGAATTGTGGAGCGTCAGGGGCAATCAGCCCCAGCATTTT.

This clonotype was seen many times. This CDR3 reads CASARTAPLDEQYF. The CDR3 region has the DNA TGTGCCAGCGCACGGACGGCCCCTCTGGACGAGCAGTACTTC. The chain is built from TRBV28 and TRBJ2-7, with D unresolved. V was trimmed by 8 bases and J by 5 bases, leaving 19 bases between them. The CDR3 loop spans 14 amino acids. Per the germline V gene, CDR1 is MDHEN and CDR2 is SYDVKM.

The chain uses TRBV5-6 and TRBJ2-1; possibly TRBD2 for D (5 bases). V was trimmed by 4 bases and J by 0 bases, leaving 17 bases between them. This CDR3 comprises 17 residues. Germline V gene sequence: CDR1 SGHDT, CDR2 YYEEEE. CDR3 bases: TGTGCCAGCAGCCCGAGTGACGGGAAAAGCTCCTACAATGAGCAGTTCTTC. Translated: CASSPSDGKSSYNEQFF.

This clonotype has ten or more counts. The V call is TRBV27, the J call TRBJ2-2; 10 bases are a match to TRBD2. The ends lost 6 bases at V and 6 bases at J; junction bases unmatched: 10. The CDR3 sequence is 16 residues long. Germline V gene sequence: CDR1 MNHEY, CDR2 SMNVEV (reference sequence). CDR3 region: CASSPLAGVKAGELFF. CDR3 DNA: TGTGCCAGCAGCCCCCTAGCGGGAGTCAAAGCCGGGGAGCTGTTTTTT.

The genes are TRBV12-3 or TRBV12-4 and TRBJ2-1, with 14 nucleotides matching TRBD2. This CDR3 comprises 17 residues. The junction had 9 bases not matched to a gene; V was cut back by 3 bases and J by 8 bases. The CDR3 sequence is CASSFLSGLAGEDEQFF. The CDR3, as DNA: TGTGCCAGCAGTTTCCTCTCGGGACTAGCGGGAGAGGATGAGCAGTTCTTC.

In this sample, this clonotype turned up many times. This CDR3 is CASSLAWDGYTF. The CDR3 coding sequence is TGTGCCAGCAGCTTAGCCTGGGATGGCTACACCTTC. V is TRBV7-2 and J is TRBJ1-2; D remains ambiguous. The CDR3 is made up of 12 amino acids. Trimming pared 0 bases from V and 6 bases from J, leaving 5 bases between. The V gene's germline CDR1 is SGHTA and CDR2 FQGNSA.

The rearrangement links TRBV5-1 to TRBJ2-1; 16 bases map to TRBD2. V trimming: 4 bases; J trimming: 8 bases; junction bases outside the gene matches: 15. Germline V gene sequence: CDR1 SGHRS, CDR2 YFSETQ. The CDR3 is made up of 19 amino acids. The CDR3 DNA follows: TGCGCCAGCAGCAAAGCGGGACTAGCGGGAGGGCCGGGAATAGATGAGCAGTTCTTC. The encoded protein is CASSKAGLAGGPGIDEQFF.

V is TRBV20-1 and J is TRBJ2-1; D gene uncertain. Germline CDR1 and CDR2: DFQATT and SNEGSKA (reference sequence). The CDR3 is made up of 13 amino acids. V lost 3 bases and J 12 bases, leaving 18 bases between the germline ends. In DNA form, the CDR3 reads TGCAGTGCTAGTGAGACTCGTACAATGACGCAGTTCTTC. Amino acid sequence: CSASETRTMTQFF.

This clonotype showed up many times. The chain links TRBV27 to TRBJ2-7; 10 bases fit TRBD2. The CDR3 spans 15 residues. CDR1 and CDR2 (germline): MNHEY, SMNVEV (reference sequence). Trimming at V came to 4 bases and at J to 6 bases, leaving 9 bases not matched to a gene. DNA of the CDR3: TGTGCCAGCAGTTCAAGGGGACTAGCGACTCTCGAGCAGTACTTC. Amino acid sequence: CASSSRGLATLEQYF.

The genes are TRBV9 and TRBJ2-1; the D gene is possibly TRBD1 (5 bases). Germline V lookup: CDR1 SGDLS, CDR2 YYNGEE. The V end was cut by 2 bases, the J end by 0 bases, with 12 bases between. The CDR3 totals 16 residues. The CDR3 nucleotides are TGTGCCAGCAGCGTTGACAGAGCGAGCTCCTACAATGAGCAGTTCTTC. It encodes CASSVDRASSYNEQFF.

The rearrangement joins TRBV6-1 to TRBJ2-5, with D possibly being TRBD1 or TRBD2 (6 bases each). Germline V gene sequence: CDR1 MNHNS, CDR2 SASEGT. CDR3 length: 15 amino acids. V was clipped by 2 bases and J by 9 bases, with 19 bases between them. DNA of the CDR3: TGTGCCAGCAGTGAATTTCGACAGGAGGGCGAGTCCCAGTACTTC. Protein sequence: CASSEFRQEGESQYF.

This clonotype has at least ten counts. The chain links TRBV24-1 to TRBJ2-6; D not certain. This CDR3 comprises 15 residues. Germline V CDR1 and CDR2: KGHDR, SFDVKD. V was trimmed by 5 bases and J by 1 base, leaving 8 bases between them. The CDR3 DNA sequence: TGTGCCACCAGTGGCTACCCTTCTGGGGCCAACGTCCTGACTTTC. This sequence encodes CATSGYPSGANVLTF.

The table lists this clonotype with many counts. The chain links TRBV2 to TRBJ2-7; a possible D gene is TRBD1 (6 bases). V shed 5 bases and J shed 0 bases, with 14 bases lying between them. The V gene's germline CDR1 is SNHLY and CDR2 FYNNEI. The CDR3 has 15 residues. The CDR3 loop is CASSFLYRDSYEQYF. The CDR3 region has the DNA TGTGCCAGCAGTTTCCTCTACAGGGACTCCTACGAGCAGTACTTC.

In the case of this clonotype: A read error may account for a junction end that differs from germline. In DNA form, the CDR3 reads TGTGCCGTGCTAATCCCACCTCGGAAGAAGGACTTC. Translation: CAVLIPPRKKDF. The gene calls are TRBV7-3 and TRBJ2-7; D unclear. The CDR3 totals 12 residues. Per germline, CDR1 SGHTA and CDR2 FQGTGA.

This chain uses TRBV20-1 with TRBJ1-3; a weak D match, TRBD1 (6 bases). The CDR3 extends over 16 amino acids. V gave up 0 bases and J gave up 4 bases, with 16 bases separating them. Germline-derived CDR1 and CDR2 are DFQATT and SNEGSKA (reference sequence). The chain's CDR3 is CSARDMIQGGGNTIYF. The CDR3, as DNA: TGCAGTGCTAGAGATATGATACAGGGTGGAGGAAACACCATATATTTT.

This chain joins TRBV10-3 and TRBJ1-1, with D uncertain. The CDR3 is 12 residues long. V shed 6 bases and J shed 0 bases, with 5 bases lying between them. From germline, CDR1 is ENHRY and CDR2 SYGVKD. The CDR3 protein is CAISTVNTEAFF. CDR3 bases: TGTGCCATCAGCACAGTGAACACTGAAGCTTTCTTT.

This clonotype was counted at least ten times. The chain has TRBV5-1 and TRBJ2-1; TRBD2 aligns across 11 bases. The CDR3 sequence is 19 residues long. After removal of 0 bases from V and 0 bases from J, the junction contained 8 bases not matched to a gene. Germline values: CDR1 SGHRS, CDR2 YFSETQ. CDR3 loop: CASSLARTSGLSSYNEQFF. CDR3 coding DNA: TGCGCCAGCAGCTTGGCCAGGACTAGCGGGCTGAGCTCCTACAATGAGCAGTTCTTC.

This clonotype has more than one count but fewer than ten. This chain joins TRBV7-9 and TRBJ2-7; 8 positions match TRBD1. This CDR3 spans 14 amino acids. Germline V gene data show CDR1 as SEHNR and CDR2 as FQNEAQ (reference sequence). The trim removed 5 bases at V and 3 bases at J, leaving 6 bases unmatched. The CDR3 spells CASSTGQGFYEQYF. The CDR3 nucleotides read TGTGCCAGCAGCACTGGACAGGGATTCTACGAGCAGTACTTC. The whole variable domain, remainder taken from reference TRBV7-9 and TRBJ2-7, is DTGVSQNPRHKITKRGQNVTFRCDPISEHNRLYWYRQTLGQGPEFLTYFQNEAQLEKSRLLSDRFSAERPKGSFSTLEIQRTEQGDSAMYLCASSTGQGFYEQYFGPGTRLTVT.

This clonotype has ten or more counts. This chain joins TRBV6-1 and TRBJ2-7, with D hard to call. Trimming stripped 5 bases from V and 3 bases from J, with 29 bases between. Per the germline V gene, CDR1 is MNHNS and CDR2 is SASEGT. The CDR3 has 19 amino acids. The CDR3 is CASSPRFVKGLTVNYEQYF. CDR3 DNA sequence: TGTGCCAGCAGTCCTAGGTTCGTAAAGGGCCTCACAGTGAACTACGAGCAGTACTTC.